These 25 T cell receptor beta chains came from one sample sequenced in a study of a mutant IDH1 vaccine in newly diagnosed glioma. The sample's time point: baseline, week 1 (first vaccination visit). Treatment indicated: pre-vaccination baseline after standard-of-care therapy. Assay: immunoSEQ multiplex PCR; the TCRdb copy retains only in-frame clones and omits some. The sample consists of roughly 71,000 clones, 70% to 90% of them appearing once. This sample comprised PBMCs, obtained from a glioma patient treated with radiotherapy, temozolomide or both. The receptors shown here come from a man between 25 and 39 years old with glioma.

The chain carries TRBV12-5 and TRBJ1-4, with a possible D match to TRBD1 (6 bases). The CDR3 spans 14 residues. Per the germline V gene, CDR1 is LGHNT and CDR2 is FRNRAP. With 4 bases removed from V and 3 bases from J, the gap between germline ends came to 9 bases. This CDR3 reads CASGSGVSNEKLFF. The CDR3 nucleotides read TGTGCTAGTGGTTCAGGGGTGTCTAATGAAAAACTGTTTTTT. Together with reference TRBV12-5 and TRBJ1-4, the CDR3 gives the full variable domain: DARVTQTPRHKVTEMGQEVTMRCQPILGHNTVFWYRQTMMQGLELLAYFRNRAPLDDSGMPKDRFSAEMPDATLATLKIQPSEPRDSAVYFCASGSGVSNEKLFFGSGTQLSVL.

V and J are TRBV11-2 and TRBJ2-7, with a possible D match to TRBD1 (6 bases). This CDR3 is 15 amino acids long. Per germline, CDR1 SGHAT and CDR2 FQNNGV. Trimming removed 3 bases at V and 2 bases at J, with 14 bases between. Here the CDR3 reads CASSLSGEPTYEQYF. CDR3 in DNA: TGTGCCAGCAGCTTGTCAGGGGAACCAACCTACGAGCAGTACTTC.

DNA of the CDR3: TGTGCCAGCAGTGAACAGAACTTGCGGACAGGGGGAGGTGGCTACACCTTC. Its translation: CASSEQNLRTGGGGYTF. The rearrangement joins TRBV2 to TRBJ1-2, with 10 bases that match TRBD1. CDR1 SNHLY and CDR2 FYNNEI come from the germline V gene. Trimming at V came to 2 bases and at J to 7 bases, leaving 13 bases not matched to a gene. The CDR3 runs 17 residues.

The chain uses TRBV4-1 and TRBJ1-2; no clear D. Trimming shortened V by 0 bases and J by 4 bases, and 12 bases separated the two germline ends. CDR1 is MGHRA, CDR2 YSYEKL, per germline. CDR3 size: 15 residues. The CDR3 DNA follows: TGCGCCAGCAGCCAAGAAGTCAGGACGCCCTATGGCTACACCTTC. Protein product: CASSQEVRTPYGYTF.

The J gene is TRBJ1-2, the V gene TRBV29-1; D uncertain. CDR1 is SQVTM and CDR2 is ANQGSEA in the germline V gene. The CDR3 contains 14 residues. V shed 7 bases and J shed 0 bases, with 15 bases lying between them. CDR3 bases: TGCAGCGCCGAGGAGAGCAGGCCTAACTATGGCTACACCTTC. Its protein is CSAEESRPNYGYTF.

Only a few counts were recorded for this clone. This chain joins TRBV28 and TRBJ1-1; D unclear. This CDR3 is 16 amino acids long. The V gene lost 4 bases and the J gene lost 3 bases, with 18 bases spanning the gap. Germline CDR1 is MDHEN and CDR2 is SYDVKM. The DNA of the CDR3 is TGTGCCAGCAGTTCACGGAAGGGAGGGTTCGACACTGAAGCTTTCTTT. Translating it yields CASSSRKGGFDTEAFF.

The rearrangement joins TRBV29-1 to TRBJ2-6; 9 nucleotides align to TRBD2. This CDR3 contains 16 residues. After removal of 6 bases from V and 3 bases from J, the junction contained 9 bases not matched to a gene. Germline values: CDR1 SQVTM, CDR2 ANQGSEA. The CDR3 loop is CSVLSGGFGGANVLTF. The CDR3 bases are TGCAGCGTACTTAGCGGGGGCTTTGGTGGGGCCAACGTCCTGACTTTC.

This chain uses TRBV6-5 with TRBJ1-5; TRBD1 matches at 10 bases. The CDR3 totals 14 residues. The junction had 3 bases not matched to a gene; V was cut back by 5 bases and J by 5 bases. Germline lookup yields CDR1 MNHEY and CDR2 SVGAGI. CDR3 nucleotides: TGTGCCAGCAGTAGACAGGGGGCCTATCAGCCCCAGCATTTT. Translating it yields CASSRQGAYQPQHF.

This clone was counted between two and nine times. This chain joins TRBV10-2 and TRBJ1-2; D is perhaps TRBD1 (6 bases). Germline lookup yields CDR1 WSHSY and CDR2 SAAADI. Trimming pared 5 bases from V and 6 bases from J, leaving 13 bases between. The CDR3 is 13 amino acids. Written as DNA, the CDR3 is TGCGCCAGCAGTATGGGGGGCGAGAATGGCTACACCTTC. As protein: CASSMGGENGYTF.

The V and J genes are TRBV5-1 and TRBJ1-2; weak D call: TRBD1 (5 bases). CDR3 length: 17 amino acids. Germline CDR1 reads SGHRS; CDR2 reads YFSETQ. V lost 4 bases and J lost 8, with 27 bases in between. The CDR3 nucleotides read TGCGCCAGCAGCCGTGCACCGCCCGGGACTCCTCTCCGGGGCTACACCTTC. Protein: CASSRAPPGTPLRGYTF.

The chain carries TRBV6-1 and TRBJ2-5; no firm D call. Germline CDR1 is MNHNS and CDR2 is SASEGT. V was pared by 2 bases and J by 4 bases, with 5 bases between. This CDR3 comprises 12 residues. The CDR3 DNA reads TGTGCCAGCAGTGAAAACAGAGAGACCCAGTACTTC. Translated, it gives CASSENRETQYF.

J is TRBJ1-1 and V is TRBV5-5; perhaps TRBD1 as D (5 bases). Germline loops: CDR1 SGHKS, CDR2 YYEKEE (reference sequence). V was pared by 4 bases and J by 3 bases, with 22 bases between. This CDR3 has 17 amino acids. The CDR3 DNA reads TGTGCCAGCAGCCCCGAAACCGGAACCTTAGGGGACACTGAAGCTTTCTTT. It yields the protein CASSPETGTLGDTEAFF.

The chain has TRBV13 and TRBJ1-2, with D hard to call. Between the trimmed V and J ends, which lost 0 bases and 3 bases, there was a span of 8 bases. The CDR3 runs 14 residues. CDR1 is PRHDT and CDR2 is FYEKMQ in the germline V gene (reference sequence). As DNA, the CDR3 is TGTGCCAGCAGCTTAGGAAAGGGTGACTATGGCTACACCTTC. This encodes CASSLGKGDYGYTF.

V is TRBV5-4 and J is TRBJ2-5; D gene ambiguous. V lost 1 base and J 4 bases, leaving 11 bases between the germline ends. The CDR3 has 14 residues. Germline CDR1 SGHNT, CDR2 YYREEE (reference sequence). The CDR3 nucleotides read TGTGCCAGCAGCTTGATCGCCGGGCCAGAGACCCAGTACTTC. Residues: CASSLIAGPETQYF.

The chain uses TRBV6-1 and TRBJ2-3; D is unresolved. Per the germline V gene, CDR1 is MNHNS and CDR2 is SASEGT. CDR3 length: 13 amino acids. V was clipped by 5 bases and J by 8 bases, with 14 bases between them. The CDR3 region has the DNA TGTGCCAGCAGTATAACAAGGACGGGTACGCAGTATTTT. This gives the protein CASSITRTGTQYF.

This rearrangement joins TRBV11-2 to TRBJ1-3, with TRBD1 as a possible D gene (6 bases). Per germline, CDR1 SGHAT and CDR2 FQNNGV. The CDR3 consists of 16 residues. V lost 5 bases and J 2 bases, leaving 16 bases between the germline ends. The DNA of the CDR3 is TGTGCCAGCAGCCCCTCCCGGGACATCACTGGAAACACCATATATTTT. Its translation: CASSPSRDITGNTIYF.

This rearrangement joins TRBV6-1 to TRBJ1-4; D may be TRBD1 (5 bases). CDR3 length: 15 amino acids. Between the trimmed V and J ends, which lost 3 bases and 13 bases, there was a span of 21 bases. CDR1 and CDR2 from the germline V gene are MNHNS and SASEGT. CDR3 coding DNA: TGTGCCAGCAGTGACGCCAAGGGGCTTCTAATGCGACTGTTTTTT. It encodes CASSDAKGLLMRLFF.

This chain joins TRBV28 and TRBJ1-6; D uncertain. The CDR3 has 14 residues. CDR1 and CDR2 from the germline V gene are MDHEN and SYDVKM. Trimming shortened V by 3 bases and J by 8 bases, and 11 bases separated the two germline ends. The DNA of the CDR3 is TGTGCCAGCAGTTTGACTCAGGAATATTCACCCCTCCACTTT. Protein: CASSLTQEYSPLHF.

This clone was recorded once. The rearrangement links TRBV5-1 to TRBJ2-5; TRBD1 aligns across 12 bases. Germline assignment: CDR1 SGHRS and CDR2 YFSETQ. V shed 1 base, J shed 6 bases, and the junction held 7 bases outside the gene matches. The CDR3 contains 16 residues. The CDR3: CASSLSGTGGEKTQYF. Here the CDR3 DNA reads TGCGCCAGCAGCTTGTCCGGGACAGGGGGCGAAAAGACCCAGTACTTC. Based on the CDR3 plus reference TRBV5-1 and TRBJ2-5, the full variable domain is KAGVTQTPRYLIKTRGQQVTLSCSPISGHRSVSWYQQTPGQGLQFLFEYFSETQRNKGNFPGRFSGRQFSNSRSEMNVSTLELGDSALYLCASSLSGTGGEKTQYFGPGTRLLVL.

This chain connects TRBV19 to TRBJ1-5; TRBD1 might be the D (5 bases). The length of the CDR3 is 14 residues. Trimming cost V 7 bases and J 0 bases, with 10 bases left between them. Germline values: CDR1 LNHDA, CDR2 SQIVND (reference sequence). The CDR3 is CASKDNLSNQPQHF. The CDR3 coding sequence is TGTGCCAGTAAGGACAACCTTAGCAATCAGCCCCAGCATTTT.

The CDR3 DNA sequence: TGTGCCAGCTCACCACCGGACTTCTCTGGGGCCAACGTCCTGACTTTC. Protein: CASSPPDFSGANVLTF. The V gene is TRBV18, the J gene TRBJ2-6, with D perhaps matching TRBD2 (5 bases). V gave up 0 bases and J gave up 0 bases, with 6 bases separating them. The CDR3 has 16 amino acids. Germline CDR1 KGHSH, CDR2 LQKENI.

Concerning this clone: Other DNA sequences in this sample translate to the same CDR3. J is TRBJ1-1 and V is TRBV7-9; 9 nucleotides align to TRBD1. Germline V gives CDR1 SEHNR, CDR2 FQNEAQ (reference sequence). V dropped 4 bases and J dropped 4; count of bases not matched to a gene: 10. The length of the CDR3 is 16 residues. In nucleotides, the CDR3 is TGTGCCAGCAGCTCCGGACAGGGGCGGGTGGGCACTGAAGCTTTCTTT. The encoded protein is CASSSGQGRVGTEAFF.

The chain combines TRBV2 with TRBJ2-7; 7 bases line up with TRBD1. Trimming removed 5 bases from V and 0 bases from J; junction bases left unmatched: 7. There are 15 residues in the CDR3. Germline CDR1 and CDR2: SNHLY and FYNNEI. CDR3 sequence: CASSLNRGDSYEQYF. The DNA of the CDR3 is TGTGCCAGCAGTCTCAACAGGGGCGACTCCTACGAGCAGTACTTC.

About this clone: Other nucleotide sequences from this sample produce the same CDR3. V and J are TRBV5-1 and TRBJ2-2, with D uncertain. Germline assignment: CDR1 SGHRS and CDR2 YFSETQ. The CDR3 sequence is 15 residues long. Trimming cost V 0 bases and J 4 bases, with 10 bases left between them. This CDR3 is CASSLEGLVTGELFF. DNA for the CDR3: TGCGCCAGCAGCTTGGAGGGTCTTGTCACCGGGGAGCTGTTTTTT.

The V and J genes are TRBV5-1 and TRBJ1-2; D unresolved. This CDR3 is built from 16 residues. Germline lookup yields CDR1 SGHRS and CDR2 YFSETQ. V was trimmed by 6 bases and J by 5 bases, leaving 23 bases between them. CDR3 nucleotides: TGCGCCAGCATGGGCCCTCCCCAAGATGCGGAGTATGGCTACACCTTC. Its protein is CASMGPPQDAEYGYTF.